One sample yielded the 5 T cell receptor beta chains listed below, sequenced in a study of regulatory T cells in long-lasting Graves disease. Building the TCR beta libraries relied on iRepertoire HTBI primers, and CDR3 regions underwent Arm-PCR. One entry per CDR3 protein, called by TCRdb with MiXCR from the multiplex PCR reads. The sample has fewer than 650,000 distinct CDR3 sequences; 15% to 20% are singletons. Time point: newly diagnosed GD, antithyroid drugs for less than 3 months. From RNA extracted from PBMCs, the TCR library was made. These sequences were also reported in another study, on T cells in Graves' hyperthyroidism and ophthalmopathy.

The material sequenced was peripheral blood mononuclear cells (PBMCs), taken at new diagnosis, from a patient treated with antithyroid drugs. The receptors come from a man in his late teens or twenties with Graves disease.

There are many counts of this clonotype. The chain carries TRBV6-1 and TRBJ1-4, with unresolved D. CDR1 and CDR2 from the germline V gene are MNHNS and SASEGT. V was trimmed by 6 bases and J by 0 bases, leaving 14 bases between them. This CDR3 is built from 16 residues. The DNA for the CDR3 is TGTGCCAGCAGCCCCGGAACTCAGGCAACTAATGAAAAACTGTTTTTT. Protein sequence: CASSPGTQATNEKLFF.

This clonotype was detected a few times. The chain couples TRBV9 to TRBJ2-7; 9 bases are shared with TRBD2. Germline V gene sequence: CDR1 SGDLS, CDR2 YYNGEE. The CDR3 extends over 18 amino acids. With V trimmed by 0 bases and J by 3 bases, 13 bases remained unmatched. CDR3: CASSVGLLTSGTNYEQYF. As DNA, the CDR3 is TGTGCCAGCAGCGTAGGCCTATTGACTAGCGGCACCAACTACGAGCAGTACTTC.

V usage is TRBV19 and J usage is TRBJ2-7, with D maybe TRBD1 (6 bases). Germline CDR1 and CDR2: LNHDA and SQIVND (reference sequence). V was trimmed by 5 bases and J by 3 bases, leaving 17 bases between them. CDR3 length: 15 amino acids. CDR3 residues: CASSPYPDSFYEQYF. Written as DNA, the CDR3 is TGTGCCAGTAGTCCATATCCGGACAGTTTCTACGAGCAGTACTTC.

This clonotype was recorded many times. The chain uses TRBV28 and TRBJ2-7, with 9 positions matching TRBD1. Trimming cost V 5 bases and J 3 bases; bases outside gene matches: 5. Germline assignment: CDR1 MDHEN and CDR2 SYDVKM. The CDR3 length is 14 residues. Here the CDR3 reads CASSPDRGFYEQYF. The CDR3 nucleotides read TGTGCCAGCAGTCCGGACAGGGGATTCTACGAGCAGTACTTC. Full variable domain (remainder filled in from reference TRBV28 and TRBJ2-7): DVKVTQSSRYLVKRTGEKVFLECVQDMDHENMFWYRQDPGLGLRLIYFSYDVKMKEKGDIPEGYSVSREKKERFSLILESASTNQTSMYLCASSPDRGFYEQYFGPGTRLTVT.

The chain links TRBV7-3 to TRBJ2-1, with D perhaps matching TRBD1 (6 bases). V was shortened by 2 bases and J by 0 bases, with 14 bases between the two germline ends. The CDR3 contains 17 residues. CDR1 and CDR2 (germline): SGHTA, FQGTGA. CDR3 DNA sequence: TGTGCCAGCAGCTTAGAGGCAGGGGACGGCTCCTACAATGAGCAGTTCTTC. Translating it yields CASSLEAGDGSYNEQFF.